These 11 T cell receptor beta chains share one sample of origin, sequenced in a study of T cells in Graves' hyperthyroidism and ophthalmopathy. Amplification targeted TCR beta CDR3 regions from RNA transcripts. First-round RT-PCR of the TCR CDR3 relied on the HTBI primer set. TCRdb independently ran MiXCR on the multiplex PCR reads; one entry per CDR3 protein. The sample lists hundreds of thousands of distinct CDR3 sequences, approximately 14% occurring once. The sample was blood. The receptors were sampled from a woman aged 18 to 35 with Graves' hyperthyroidism.

This clonotype has more than one count but fewer than ten. The V and J genes are TRBV9 and TRBJ2-7; perhaps TRBD2 as D (7 bases). Germline CDR1 and CDR2: SGDLS and YYNGEE. Trimming stripped 3 bases from V and 6 bases from J, with 16 bases between. The CDR3 is made up of 14 amino acids. The CDR3 loop is CASSAWGGGGEQYF. DNA of the CDR3: TGTGCCAGCAGCGCGTGGGGCGGGGGCGGCGAGCAGTACTTC.

To note about this clonotype: At one boundary the junction diverges from the germline segment, which might be a read error. The J gene is TRBJ2-5, the V gene TRBV24-1, with 10 bases identical to TRBD1. The CDR3 is 13 residues long. Germline CDR1 KGHDR, CDR2 SFDVKD. CDR3 in amino acids: CATSDKDRGKAHF. CDR3 DNA sequence: TGTGCCACCAGTGACAAGGACAGGGGGAAAGCTCACTTC.

This clonotype has a count of ten or more. V gene TRBV2 combines with J gene TRBJ2-2; D is ambiguous. CDR1 and CDR2 from the germline V gene are SNHLY and FYNNEI. The CDR3 runs 12 residues. Trimming stripped 4 bases from V and 3 bases from J, with 3 bases between. The CDR3: CASSGDTGELFF. Written as DNA, the CDR3 is TGTGCCAGCAGTGGAGACACCGGGGAGCTGTTTTTT.

In its sample, this clonotype was seen many times. This chain links TRBV20-1 with TRBJ1-5; possible D gene TRBD1, 5 bases. Trimming stripped 6 bases from V and 0 bases from J, with 12 bases between. The CDR3 sequence is 14 residues long. Germline CDR1 DFQATT, CDR2 SNEGSKA (reference sequence). The CDR3 spells CSARSTGSNQPQHF. The CDR3 DNA reads TGCAGTGCACGTTCTACAGGTAGCAATCAGCCCCAGCATTTT.

The sample holds many counts of this clonotype. The J gene is TRBJ2-1, the V gene TRBV4-1; TRBD2 aligns across 9 bases. The CDR3 loop spans 16 amino acids. Trimming cost V 0 bases and J 5 bases; bases outside gene matches: 5. The germline CDR1 and CDR2 sequences are MGHRA and YSYEKL. In nucleotides, the CDR3 is TGCGCCAGCAGCCAAGATTGGGCGGGAGGGAACAATGAGCAGTTCTTC. Encoded protein: CASSQDWAGGNNEQFF.

This clonotype was detected many times. The genes are TRBV6-1 and TRBJ2-5; 8 bases are shared with TRBD2. Per the germline V gene, CDR1 is MNHNS and CDR2 is SASEGT. V lost 5 bases, J lost 2 bases, and 7 bases stayed unmatched. This CDR3 spans 15 amino acids. This CDR3 reads CASSQTLAAQETQYF. The CDR3 DNA is TGTGCCAGCAGTCAAACACTAGCGGCACAAGAGACCCAGTACTTC.

This clonotype was detected ten times or more. The chain joins TRBV10-2 to TRBJ2-2, with D possibly TRBD2 on 6 matching bases. Trimming shortened V by 0 bases and J by 0 bases, and 8 bases separated the two germline ends. Per the germline V gene, CDR1 is WSHSY and CDR2 is SAAADI. The length of the CDR3 is 16 residues. The CDR3 DNA sequence: TGCGCCAGCAGTGAGTCGCGGGACGCGAACACCGGGGAGCTGTTTTTT. It yields the protein CASSESRDANTGELFF.

This clonotype showed up just a few times. The chain couples TRBV7-9 to TRBJ1-2, with D unclear. The V and J ends lost 6 bases and 6 bases respectively, with 26 bases between them. The CDR3 contains 17 residues. Germline values: CDR1 SEHNR, CDR2 FQNEAQ (reference sequence). CDR3 DNA sequence: TGTGCCAGCAGTTATCCTCCTCCATCTTACACCGCGCATGGCTACACCTTC. It is translated as CASSYPPPSYTAHGYTF. The full variable domain, with the rest looked up from reference TRBV7-9 and TRBJ1-2, is DTGVSQNPRHKITKRGQNVTFRCDPISEHNRLYWYRQTLGQGPEFLTYFQNEAQLEKSRLLSDRFSAERPKGSFSTLEIQRTEQGDSAMYLCASSYPPPSYTAHGYTFGSGTRLTVV.

This clonotype was seen at least ten times. J is TRBJ2-3 and V is TRBV20-1, with D tentatively TRBD2 (5 bases). Germline V gives CDR1 DFQATT, CDR2 SNEGSKA (reference sequence). CDR3 length: 17 amino acids. The germline V and J ends were trimmed by 0 bases and 0 bases, with 16 bases remaining between them. This CDR3 reads CSARDPRSGTSTDTQYF. The DNA for the CDR3 is TGCAGTGCTAGAGACCCTCGGAGCGGAACTAGCACAGATACGCAGTATTTT.

This clonotype was recorded many times. This chain joins TRBV28 and TRBJ2-7, with D perhaps matching TRBD1 (7 bases). The germline V and J ends were trimmed by 6 bases and 0 bases, with 15 bases remaining between them. Germline assignment: CDR1 MDHEN and CDR2 SYDVKM. This CDR3 is 15 amino acids long. The CDR3 loop is CASRGLGQVSYEQYF. CDR3 coding DNA: TGTGCCAGCAGGGGACTTGGACAGGTCTCCTACGAGCAGTACTTC.

Ten or more counts support this clonotype. V and J are TRBV20-1 and TRBJ2-1, with 8 bases that match TRBD1. This CDR3 has 15 residues. J was trimmed by 6 bases and V by 1 base; bases with no gene match: 8. The germline V gene has CDR1 DFQATT and CDR2 SNEGSKA (reference sequence). The CDR3 DNA reads as TGCAGTGCTAGAGTCCAAACACAGGGGGGCAATGAGCAGTTCTTC. It specifies CSARVQTQGGNEQFF.